Listed here are 18 T cell receptor beta chains from one sample, sequenced in a study of blood T cell repertoires in COVID-19. Clones were sequenced by immunoSEQ multiplex PCR, and TCRdb holds only the in-frame ones, with some missing. The sample records 180,000 or so clones, roughly 83% being singletons. Sequencing was carried out using peripheral blood. The receptors were sampled from a woman aged 40 to 49 with COVID-19, enrolled during active disease.

In this sample, this clone turned up a few times. This chain uses TRBV3-1 (or the pseudogene TRBV3-2) with TRBJ2-7; 8 bases align to TRBD1. J was trimmed by 3 bases and V by 0 bases; bases with no gene match: 7. CDR1 and CDR2 (germline): LGHDT, YNNKEL (reference sequence). This CDR3 is built from 16 residues. The CDR3 coding sequence is TGTGCCAGCAGCCAAGATCGGGACAGGTTAATCTACGAGCAGTACTTC. Amino acids: CASSQDRDRLIYEQYF.

The chain is built from TRBV27 and TRBJ2-1; 11 bases line up with TRBD2. V lost 6 bases to trimming and J lost 3 bases; unmatched junction nucleotides: 4. Germline V gene sequence: CDR1 MNHEY, CDR2 SMNVEV (reference sequence). The CDR3 runs 15 residues. CDR3 region: CASRYGTSGYNEQFF. CDR3 sequence (DNA): TGTGCCAGCAGATACGGGACTAGCGGCTACAATGAGCAGTTCTTC.

The chain combines TRBV7-9 with TRBJ1-1; TRBD1 agrees at 9 bases. CDR1 and CDR2 from the germline V gene are SEHNR and FQNEAQ (reference sequence). The CDR3 sequence is 15 residues long. V was clipped by 4 bases and J by 5 bases; unmatched bases: 8. The DNA of the CDR3 is TGTGCCAGCAGCTCTACTGGACAGGGGACTACTGAAGCTTTCTTT. Amino acid sequence: CASSSTGQGTTEAFF. The full variable domain, completed using reference TRBV7-9 and TRBJ1-1, is DTGVSQNPRHKITKRGQNVTFRCDPISEHNRLYWYRQTLGQGPEFLTYFQNEAQLEKSRLLSDRFSAERPKGSFSTLEIQRTEQGDSAMYLCASSSTGQGTTEAFFGQGTRLTVV.

The CDR3 here is CASSRTGTNKNIQYF. CDR3 DNA sequence: TGTGCCAGCAGTAGGACAGGGACTAACAAAAACATTCAGTACTTC. The genes are TRBV6-5 and TRBJ2-4; possible D gene TRBD1, 8 bases. The CDR3 extends over 15 amino acids. The V gene lost 5 bases and the J gene lost 3 bases, with 14 bases spanning the gap. Germline CDR1 reads MNHEY; CDR2 reads SVGAGI.

The chain employs TRBV2 and TRBJ1-2; 10 nucleotides agree with TRBD1. This CDR3 is built from 16 residues. The trim removed 2 bases at V and 4 bases at J, leaving 7 bases unmatched. Germline V gene lookup returns CDR1 SNHLY and CDR2 FYNNEI. The CDR3 DNA follows: TGTGCCAGCAGTGAACTTTTGACAGGGGGCGCCTATGGCTACACCTTC. It encodes CASSELLTGGAYGYTF.

The CDR3 region has the DNA TGTGCCAGCAGCTTGTCTGCAGGGGCGGCCCATATTGAAGCTTTCTTT. Amino acids: CASSLSAGAAHIEAFF. V and J are TRBV5-4 and TRBJ1-1; D is perhaps TRBD1 (6 bases). V shed 1 base and J shed 7 bases, with 20 bases lying between them. This CDR3 has 16 amino acids. The germline V gene encodes CDR1 SGHNT and CDR2 YYREEE (reference sequence).

V gene TRBV27 combines with J gene TRBJ2-2; possibly TRBD2 for D (5 bases). The V end lost 3 bases, the J end lost 4 bases, and 12 bases lay between the germline ends. Germline CDR1 is MNHEY and CDR2 is SMNVEV (reference sequence). This CDR3 is 15 amino acids long. The CDR3 sequence is CASSFTRTFTGELFF. CDR3 nucleotides: TGTGCCAGCAGTTTCACTCGGACTTTCACCGGGGAGCTGTTTTTT.

The V call is TRBV4-1, the J call TRBJ1-5; D ambiguous. This CDR3 has 17 amino acids. V was trimmed by 0 bases and J by 2 bases, leaving 14 bases between them. Germline values: CDR1 MGHRA, CDR2 YSYEKL. CDR3 nucleotides: TGCGCCAGCAGCCAAGACGTGCTCGGGGTACGCAATCAGCCCCAGCATTTT. Translation: CASSQDVLGVRNQPQHF.

The chain uses TRBV10-2 and TRBJ1-2; 9 bases line up with TRBD1. Germline trimming cut 4 bases from V and 8 bases from J; bases unmatched to any gene: 8. This CDR3 has 14 amino acids. The germline V gene encodes CDR1 WSHSY and CDR2 SAAADI. This CDR3 is CASSGVDRGRGYTF. The CDR3 DNA sequence: TGCGCCAGCAGTGGAGTGGACAGGGGTCGCGGCTACACCTTC.

The chain couples TRBV25-1 to TRBJ2-2, with TRBD1 matching over 8 bases. CDR1 is MGHDK and CDR2 is SYGVNS in the germline V gene. J lost 3 bases, V lost 8 bases, and 2 bases had no gene match. The CDR3 is 13 residues long. In nucleotides, the CDR3 is TGTGCCAGCTCAGGGGGCTACACCGGGGAGCTGTTTTTT. This encodes CASSGGYTGELFF.

This rearrangement joins TRBV14 to TRBJ2-4; TRBD1 might be the D (6 bases). V lost 5 bases and J 2 bases, leaving 16 bases between the germline ends. The CDR3 is 16 residues long. Germline loops: CDR1 SGHDN, CDR2 FVKESK. The chain's CDR3 is CASSSTGSLSKNIQYF. CDR3 nucleotide sequence: TGTGCCAGCAGCAGCACAGGGAGTCTCTCCAAAAACATTCAGTACTTC.

CDR3 bases: TGCAGCGTTGGGACAGGGAGACGAAAGGATGGCTACACCTTC. It yields the protein CSVGTGRRKDGYTF. The chain employs TRBV29-1 and TRBJ1-2; 8 bases fit TRBD1. The ends lost 4 bases at V and 6 bases at J; junction bases unmatched: 10. This CDR3 has 14 residues. The germline V gene has CDR1 SQVTM and CDR2 ANQGSEA.

The chain recombines TRBV7-3 with TRBJ1-1; the D is unclear. Trimming shortened V by 1 base and J by 7 bases, and 7 bases separated the two germline ends. CDR1 SGHTA and CDR2 FQGTGA come from the germline V gene. The CDR3 consists of 12 residues. The CDR3 sequence is CASSLKAGEAFF. CDR3 DNA: TGTGCCAGCAGCTTAAAGGCGGGTGAAGCTTTCTTT.

This clone was counted only a few times. CDR3 protein: CASSLGGRGRETQYF. DNA of the CDR3: TGTGCCAGCAGCTTAGGGGGGAGAGGACGGGAGACCCAGTACTTC. The chain combines TRBV13 with TRBJ2-5; D is perhaps TRBD2 (5 bases). CDR1 and CDR2 from the germline V gene are PRHDT and FYEKMQ (reference sequence). The ends were cut back, 0 bases at V and 5 bases at J, with 13 bases in the middle. CDR3 length: 15 residues.

This chain connects TRBV11-2 to TRBJ1-2; D gene unclear. V was trimmed by 5 bases and J by 2 bases, leaving 15 bases between them. Germline lookup yields CDR1 SGHAT and CDR2 FQNNGV. This CDR3 region has 15 residues. The chain's CDR3 is CASSPLAGLNYGYTF. For the CDR3, the DNA is TGTGCCAGCAGCCCCCTCGCGGGGTTGAACTATGGCTACACCTTC.

V and J are TRBV5-6 and TRBJ1-5; tentatively, D is TRBD1 (5 bases). The germline V and J ends were trimmed by 2 bases and 2 bases, with 14 bases remaining between them. The V gene's germline CDR1 is SGHDT and CDR2 YYEEEE. This CDR3 spans 16 amino acids. As DNA, the CDR3 is TGTGCCAGCAGCTTTGGGGCAGGCCGGGGCAATCAGCCCCAGCATTTT. This gives the protein CASSFGAGRGNQPQHF.

This chain connects TRBV3-1 (or the pseudogene TRBV3-2) to TRBJ2-7; 9 bases agree with TRBD1. Per germline, CDR1 LGHDT and CDR2 YNNKEL (reference sequence). V lost 0 bases and J lost 3; bases outside the gene matches: 3. The CDR3 has 15 amino acids. The CDR3: CASSQDVDRGYEQYF. CDR3 nucleotides: TGTGCCAGCAGCCAAGATGTGGACAGGGGCTACGAGCAGTACTTC.

The genes are TRBV12-3 or TRBV12-4 and TRBJ1-2; 9 bases are shared with TRBD1. V shed 5 bases, J shed 3 bases, and the junction held 1 base outside the gene matches. The CDR3 has 13 residues. This CDR3 reads CASSRDRDYGYTF. In DNA form, the CDR3 reads TGTGCCAGCAGTCGGGACAGGGACTATGGCTACACCTTC.